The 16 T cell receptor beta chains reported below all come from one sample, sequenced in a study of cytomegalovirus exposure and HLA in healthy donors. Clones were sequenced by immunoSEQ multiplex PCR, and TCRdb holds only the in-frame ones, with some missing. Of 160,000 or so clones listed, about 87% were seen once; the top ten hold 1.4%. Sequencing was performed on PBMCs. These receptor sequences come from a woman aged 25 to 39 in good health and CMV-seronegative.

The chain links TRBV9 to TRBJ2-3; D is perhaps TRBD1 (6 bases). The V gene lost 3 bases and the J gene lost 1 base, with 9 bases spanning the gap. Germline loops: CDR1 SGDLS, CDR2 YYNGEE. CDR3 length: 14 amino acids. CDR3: CASSGRQGTDTQYF. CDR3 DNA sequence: TGTGCCAGCAGCGGAAGACAGGGCACAGATACGCAGTATTTT.

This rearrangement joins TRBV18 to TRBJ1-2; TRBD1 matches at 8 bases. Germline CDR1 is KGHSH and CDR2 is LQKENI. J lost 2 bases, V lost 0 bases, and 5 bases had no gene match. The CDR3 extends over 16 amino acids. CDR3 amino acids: CASSPPSAGGNYGYTF. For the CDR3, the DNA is TGTGCCAGCTCACCACCTTCTGCAGGGGGCAACTATGGCTACACCTTC.

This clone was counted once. CDR3 in DNA: TGTGCCAGCAGCACAACCTACGAGCAGTACTTC. This translates into CASSTTYEQYF. J is TRBJ2-7 and V is TRBV7-9; D unresolved. CDR1 is SEHNR, CDR2 FQNEAQ, per germline (reference sequence). This CDR3 has 11 amino acids. The V gene lost 5 bases and the J gene lost 2 bases, with 4 bases spanning the gap.

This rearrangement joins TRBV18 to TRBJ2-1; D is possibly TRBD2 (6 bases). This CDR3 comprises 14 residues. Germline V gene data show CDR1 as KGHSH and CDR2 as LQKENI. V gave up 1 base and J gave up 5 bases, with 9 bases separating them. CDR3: CASSPQRVDNEQFF. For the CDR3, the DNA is TGTGCCAGCTCACCACAGCGGGTTGACAATGAGCAGTTCTTC.

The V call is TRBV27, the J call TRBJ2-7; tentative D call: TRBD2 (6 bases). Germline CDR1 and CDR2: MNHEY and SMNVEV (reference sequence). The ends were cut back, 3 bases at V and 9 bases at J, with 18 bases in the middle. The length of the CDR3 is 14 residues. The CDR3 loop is CASSFRGTGLGQYF. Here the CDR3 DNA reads TGTGCCAGCAGTTTTCGGGGGACCGGCCTCGGGCAGTACTTC.

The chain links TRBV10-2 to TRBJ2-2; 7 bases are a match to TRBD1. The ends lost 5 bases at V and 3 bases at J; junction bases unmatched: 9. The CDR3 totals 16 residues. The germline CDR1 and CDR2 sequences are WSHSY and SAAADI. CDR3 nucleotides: TGCGCCAGCAGTAAACTCGGGACAGCCTACACCGGGGAGCTGTTTTTT. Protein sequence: CASSKLGTAYTGELFF.

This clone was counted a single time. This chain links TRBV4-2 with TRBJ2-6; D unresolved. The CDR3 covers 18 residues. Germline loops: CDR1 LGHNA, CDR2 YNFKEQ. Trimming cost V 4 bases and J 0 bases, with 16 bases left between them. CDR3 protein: CASSRTITASSGANVLTF. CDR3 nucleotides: TGTGCCAGCAGCCGAACCATCACCGCTAGCTCTGGGGCCAACGTCCTGACTTTC.

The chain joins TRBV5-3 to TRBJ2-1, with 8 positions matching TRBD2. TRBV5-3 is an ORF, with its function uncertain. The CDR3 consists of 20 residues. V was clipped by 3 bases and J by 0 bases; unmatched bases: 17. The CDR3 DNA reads TGTGCCAGAAGCTGGATTAAGAGGGAGCGGGGGCACAACTCCTACAATGAGCAGTTCTTC. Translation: CARSWIKRERGHNSYNEQFF.

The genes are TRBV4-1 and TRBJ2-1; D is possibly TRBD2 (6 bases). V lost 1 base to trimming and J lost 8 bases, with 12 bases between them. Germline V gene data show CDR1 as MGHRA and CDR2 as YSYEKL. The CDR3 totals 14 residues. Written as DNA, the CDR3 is TGCGCCAGCAGCCAAGGGACCAGGGAGGATGAGCAGTTCTTC. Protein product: CASSQGTREDEQFF.

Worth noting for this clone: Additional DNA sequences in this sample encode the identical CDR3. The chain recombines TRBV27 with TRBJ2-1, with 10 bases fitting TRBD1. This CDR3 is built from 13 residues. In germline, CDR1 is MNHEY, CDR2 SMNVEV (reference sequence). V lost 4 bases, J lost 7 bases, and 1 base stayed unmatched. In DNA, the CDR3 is TGTGCCAGCAGTTGGACAGGGGGGAATGAGCAGTTCTTC. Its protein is CASSWTGGNEQFF.

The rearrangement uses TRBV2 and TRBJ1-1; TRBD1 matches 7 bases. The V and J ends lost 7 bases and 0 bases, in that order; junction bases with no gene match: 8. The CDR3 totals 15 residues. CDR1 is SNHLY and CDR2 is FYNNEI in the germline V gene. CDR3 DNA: TGTGCCAGCACCCCCACGACAGGGATGAACACTGAAGCTTTCTTT. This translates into CASTPTTGMNTEAFF.

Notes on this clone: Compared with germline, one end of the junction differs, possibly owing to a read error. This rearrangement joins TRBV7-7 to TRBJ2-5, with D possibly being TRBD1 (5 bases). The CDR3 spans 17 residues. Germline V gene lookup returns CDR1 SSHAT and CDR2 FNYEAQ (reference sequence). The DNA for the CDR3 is TGTGCTAGCAGCTTGGTTGCAGGAAGGGGATTCCAAGAGACCCAGTACTTC. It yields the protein CASSLVAGRGFQETQYF.

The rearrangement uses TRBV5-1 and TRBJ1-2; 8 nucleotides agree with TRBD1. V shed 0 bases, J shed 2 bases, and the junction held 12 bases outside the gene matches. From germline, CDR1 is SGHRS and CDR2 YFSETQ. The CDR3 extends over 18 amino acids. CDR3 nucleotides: TGCGCCAGCAGCTTGGTCCCCCAGGGGGCGCCCCTGAACTATGGCTACACCTTC. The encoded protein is CASSLVPQGAPLNYGYTF. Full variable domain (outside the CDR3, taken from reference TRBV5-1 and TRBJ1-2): KAGVTQTPRYLIKTRGQQVTLSCSPISGHRSVSWYQQTPGQGLQFLFEYFSETQRNKGNFPGRFSGRQFSNSRSEMNVSTLELGDSALYLCASSLVPQGAPLNYGYTFGSGTRLTVV.

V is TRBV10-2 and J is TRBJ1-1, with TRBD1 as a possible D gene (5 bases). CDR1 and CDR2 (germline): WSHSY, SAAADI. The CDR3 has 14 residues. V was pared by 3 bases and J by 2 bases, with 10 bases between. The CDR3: CASSERTLNTEAFF. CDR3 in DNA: TGCGCCAGCAGTGAAAGGACATTAAACACTGAAGCTTTCTTT.

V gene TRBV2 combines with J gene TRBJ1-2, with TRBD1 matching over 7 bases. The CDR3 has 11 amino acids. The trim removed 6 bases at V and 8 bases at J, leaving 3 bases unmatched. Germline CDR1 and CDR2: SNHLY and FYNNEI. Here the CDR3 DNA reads TGTGCCAGCAGAGGGACAGCGGGCTACACCTTC. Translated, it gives CASRGTAGYTF. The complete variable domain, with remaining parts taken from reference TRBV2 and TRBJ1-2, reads EPEVTQTPSHQVTQMGQEVILRCVPISNHLYFYWYRQILGQKVEFLVSFYNNEISEKSEIFDDQFSVERPDGSNFTLKIRSTKLEDSAMYFCASRGTAGYTFGSGTRLTVV.

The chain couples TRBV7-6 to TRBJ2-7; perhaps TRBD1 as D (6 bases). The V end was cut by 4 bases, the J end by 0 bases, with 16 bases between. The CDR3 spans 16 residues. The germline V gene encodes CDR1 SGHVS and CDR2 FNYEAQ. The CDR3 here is CASSSLDSQSSYEQYF. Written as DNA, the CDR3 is TGTGCCAGCAGCTCTTTGGACAGTCAAAGCTCCTACGAGCAGTACTTC.